One and the same sample provided the 20 T cell receptor beta chains below, sequenced in a study of CD8 T cells in ankylosing spondylitis. TCRdb re-called the 5' RACE reads through MiXCR, storing one row per CDR3 protein. Here the sample spans some 150,000 distinct CDR3 sequences, about an eighth being singletons. Material for sequencing was blood, either unsorted or a sorted T cell fraction (not recorded which). The receptor source for this set is a female donor with ankylosing spondylitis or in good health (not recorded which).

This clonotype was seen ten or more times. J is TRBJ2-3 and V is TRBV14; 8 bases agree with TRBD1. V lost 4 bases, J lost 8 bases, and 5 bases stayed unmatched. The germline V gene has CDR1 SGHDN and CDR2 FVKESK. CDR3 length: 13 residues. The CDR3 is CASSLTGGGTQYF. In nucleotides, the CDR3 is TGTGCCAGCAGCCTTACAGGGGGAGGTACGCAGTATTTT.

The V gene is TRBV28, the J gene TRBJ2-4; D may match TRBD1 or TRBD2 (5 bases each). The CDR3 has 17 residues. Between the trimmed V and J ends, which lost 9 bases and 1 base, there was a span of 22 bases. CDR1 is MDHEN and CDR2 is SYDVKM in the germline V gene. The CDR3 bases are TGTGCCAGTCAGGAGTACGGCTCAGAGGGGGCCAAAAACATTCAGTACTTC. Protein: CASQEYGSEGAKNIQYF.

This clonotype was seen only a few times. This rearrangement joins TRBV11-1 to TRBJ2-6, with 10 bases that match TRBD1. CDR3 size: 19 residues. From germline, CDR1 is SGHAT and CDR2 FQDESV (reference sequence). The trim removed 7 bases at V and 4 bases at J, leaving 16 bases unmatched. Here the CDR3 DNA reads TGTGCCAGCACCGAAGTGGGGGACAGGGGTTACTCCGGGGCCAACGTCCTGACTTTC. Its protein product is CASTEVGDRGYSGANVLTF.

There are many counts of this clonotype. This chain links TRBV28 with TRBJ1-2, with TRBD1 as a possible D gene (6 bases). V shed 3 bases and J shed 3 bases, with 11 bases lying between them. The CDR3 loop spans 14 amino acids. Looked up from germline, CDR1 is MDHEN and CDR2 is SYDVKM. CDR3 nucleotides: TGTGCCAGCAGTTTTCTGGGACAAGACTATGGCTACACCTTC. Its translation is CASSFLGQDYGYTF.

This clonotype was picked up many times. V usage is TRBV5-1 and J usage is TRBJ2-7; 11 nucleotides line up with TRBD2. The CDR3 extends over 16 amino acids. Germline V gene lookup returns CDR1 SGHRS and CDR2 YFSETQ. V shed 2 bases and J 4 bases; nucleotides not matched to a gene: 8. CDR3 sequence: CASSLTGTSGSYEQYF. The CDR3 DNA reads TGCGCCAGCAGCTTAACCGGGACTAGCGGATCGTACGAGCAGTACTTC.

This clonotype was observed many times. V and J are TRBV3-1 and TRBJ1-1, with D perhaps matching TRBD1 (5 bases). CDR1 and CDR2 from the germline V gene are LGHDT and YNNKEL (reference sequence). V lost 1 base to trimming and J lost 9 bases, with 9 bases between them. This CDR3 comprises 12 residues. This CDR3 reads CASSQAGTQAFF. The CDR3 region has the DNA TGTGCCAGCAGCCAAGCCGGGACCCAAGCTTTCTTT. Together with reference TRBV3-1 and TRBJ1-1, the CDR3 gives the full variable domain: DTAVSQTPKYLVTQMGNDKSIKCEQNLGHDTMYWYKQDSKKFLKIMFSYNNKELIINETVPNRFSPKSPDKAHLNLHINSLELGDSAVYFCASSQAGTQAFFGQGTRLTVV.

This clonotype was observed many times. This chain links TRBV20-1 with TRBJ2-4; possible D gene TRBD1, 5 bases. Germline V gives CDR1 DFQATT, CDR2 SNEGSKA (reference sequence). Trimming took off 2 bases at V and 0 bases at J, with 8 bases between the two ends. There are 14 residues in the CDR3. Here the CDR3 DNA reads TGCAGTGCTAGAAGGGGTCTAGCCAAAAACATTCAGTACTTC. Translation gives CSARRGLAKNIQYF.

This clonotype was picked up many times. The chain employs TRBV20-1 and TRBJ2-1; 8 bases match TRBD2. The junction had 5 bases not matched to a gene; V was cut back by 0 bases and J by 7 bases. CDR3 length equals 14 residues. Germline CDR1 and CDR2: DFQATT and SNEGSKA (reference sequence). CDR3 bases: TGCAGTGCTAGAGAGGAATTAGCGGGAAATGAGCAGTTCTTC. Protein: CSAREELAGNEQFF.

This clonotype occurred many times. The chain combines TRBV11-3 with TRBJ1-1; D is unresolved. The CDR3 runs to 16 residues. V was pared by 0 bases and J by 1 base, with 12 bases between. Germline V lookup: CDR1 SGHNT, CDR2 YENEEA. The CDR3, as DNA: TGTGCCAGCAGCTTAGATGGAAGGAACGGGAACACTGAAGCTTTCTTT. Translating gives CASSLDGRNGNTEAFF.

This clonotype was detected ten times or more. V usage is TRBV5-1 and J usage is TRBJ1-2, with D unresolved. V was trimmed by 1 base and J by 1 base, leaving 8 bases between them. CDR3 length equals 14 residues. From germline, CDR1 is SGHRS and CDR2 YFSETQ. CDR3 loop: CASSLSSFNYGYTF. The CDR3, as DNA: TGCGCCAGCAGCTTGAGTAGTTTTAACTATGGCTACACCTTC.

This clonotype appeared many times. The V and J genes are TRBV20-1 and TRBJ2-5; the match to TRBD1 covers 9 bases. The CDR3 spans 12 residues. With 5 bases clipped from V and 5 bases from J, the junction kept 3 bases outside the gene matches. Germline-derived CDR1 and CDR2 are DFQATT and SNEGSKA (reference sequence). The CDR3 protein is CSALTGGETQYF. For the CDR3, the DNA is TGCAGTGCTCTAACAGGGGGCGAGACCCAGTACTTC.

This clonotype was picked up many times. This rearrangement joins TRBV5-6 to TRBJ1-5, with D perhaps TRBD1 (6 bases). Germline CDR1 reads SGHDT; CDR2 reads YYEEEE. The CDR3 length is 15 residues. The V end was cut by 4 bases, the J end by 6 bases, with 17 bases between. The CDR3 DNA follows: TGTGCCAGCAGCACGGACAGACGACCTTCTCAGCCCCAGCATTTT. Its translation: CASSTDRRPSQPQHF.

This clonotype occurred many times. The chain has TRBV12-3 or TRBV12-4 and TRBJ2-1; the match to TRBD2 covers 8 bases. Unmatched junction bases numbered 9, after V lost 6 bases and J lost 5 bases. The CDR3 runs 15 residues. For the CDR3, the DNA is TGTGCCAGCAGCCGAGCCGGGACTAGAAACAATGAGCAGTTCTTC. Translated: CASSRAGTRNNEQFF.

This clonotype has a handful of counts. The chain uses TRBV19 and TRBJ1-1; D may be TRBD1 (5 bases). The V gene lost 4 bases and the J gene lost 1 base, with 16 bases spanning the gap. Per germline, CDR1 LNHDA and CDR2 SQIVND (reference sequence). The CDR3 runs 16 residues. Here the CDR3 reads CASSTPRQRRNTEAFF. CDR3 DNA: TGTGCCAGTAGTACCCCTCGACAGAGAAGGAACACTGAAGCTTTCTTT. The full variable domain, in which reference TRBV19 and TRBJ1-1 provide the parts outside the CDR3, is DGGITQSPKYLFRKEGQNVTLSCEQNLNHDAMYWYRQDPGQGLRLIYYSQIVNDFQKGDIAEGYSVSREKKESFPLTVTSAQKNPTAFYLCASSTPRQRRNTEAFFGQGTRLTVV.

This clonotype was picked up many times. This rearrangement joins TRBV28 to TRBJ2-7, with TRBD2 as a possible D gene (5 bases). V lost 2 bases, J lost 4 bases, and 9 bases lay in between. CDR1 and CDR2 from the germline V gene are MDHEN and SYDVKM. The CDR3 covers 13 residues. CDR3 region: CASSLPPGYEQYF. In DNA form, the CDR3 reads TGTGCCAGCAGTTTACCCCCGGGGTACGAGCAGTACTTC.

This clonotype was detected many times. V usage is TRBV5-1 and J usage is TRBJ1-6; D is perhaps TRBD1 (6 bases). The CDR3 has 15 residues. V shed 3 bases and J shed 4 bases, with 11 bases lying between them. Germline loops: CDR1 SGHRS, CDR2 YFSETQ. CDR3 sequence reads: CASSYTTGYNSPLHF. The CDR3 DNA reads as TGCGCCAGCAGCTATACGACAGGTTATAATTCACCCCTCCACTTT.

Ten or more counts support this clonotype. The V and J genes are TRBV20-1 and TRBJ1-2, with D tentatively TRBD1 (6 bases). This CDR3 has 12 amino acids. Trimming left V 7 bases short and J 6 bases short, with 15 bases between. Germline values: CDR1 DFQATT, CDR2 SNEGSKA (reference sequence). The CDR3 sequence: CSVKQGPDGYTF. The CDR3, as DNA: TGCAGTGTCAAGCAGGGGCCCGATGGCTACACCTTC.

The chain employs TRBV5-1 and TRBJ2-7; 10 bases map to TRBD2. The V gene's germline CDR1 is SGHRS and CDR2 YFSETQ. V lost 4 bases, J lost 5 bases, and 15 bases stayed unmatched. The CDR3 has 17 amino acids. The CDR3 here is CASSLQLTSGAGDEQYF. CDR3 bases: TGCGCCAGCAGCCTACAATTAACTAGCGGGGCGGGAGACGAGCAGTACTTC.

This clonotype was seen repeatedly, ten times or more. V usage is TRBV6-5 and J usage is TRBJ2-5, with a tentative D call TRBD2 (5 bases). This CDR3 comprises 13 residues. V lost 4 bases, J lost 2 bases, and 8 bases lay in between. CDR1 is MNHEY and CDR2 is SVGAGI in the germline V gene. The CDR3 spells CASSSDLQETQYF. The CDR3 DNA reads as TGTGCCAGCAGTTCGGACTTGCAAGAGACCCAGTACTTC.

This chain connects TRBV2 to TRBJ2-5, with 7 bases aligning to TRBD2. This CDR3 has 13 residues. Germline trimming cut 6 bases from V and 5 bases from J; bases unmatched to any gene: 6. Germline V gene lookup returns CDR1 SNHLY and CDR2 FYNNEI. This CDR3 is CASRGTTRETQYF. The CDR3 nucleotides read TGTGCCAGCAGAGGGACTACGAGGGAGACCCAGTACTTC.